These 25 T cell receptor beta chains came from one sample sequenced in a study of response to subunit inactivated influenza vaccine. One entry per CDR3 protein results from TCRdb running MiXCR on the RT-PCR reads. Of approximately 500,000 distinct CDR3 sequences listed, 14% were seen once; the top ten hold around 10%. Here the sequenced sample was PBMCs from blood, taken roughly 12 days after vaccination. The receptors were gathered from a man in his fifties who received an inactivated influenza vaccine.

V usage is TRBV6-2 or TRBV6-3 and J usage is TRBJ1-5, with TRBD1 identical over 8 bases. This CDR3 spans 16 amino acids. The germline CDR1 and CDR2 sequences are MNHEY and SVGEGT. J lost 6 bases, V lost 2 bases, and 9 bases had no gene match. The DNA of the CDR3 is TGTGCCAGCAGTTACGGGGCAGGGGGCGGAGGTCAGCCCCAGCATTTT. Translation gives CASSYGAGGGGQPQHF.

This clonotype has only a few counts. The chain links TRBV7-2 to TRBJ2-7, with D possibly matching TRBD2 (6 bases). This CDR3 is 15 amino acids long. V lost 5 bases and J 7 bases, leaving 21 bases between the germline ends. CDR1 and CDR2 (germline): SGHTA, FQGNSA. In DNA form, the CDR3 reads TGTGCCAGCAGCCCCCGACAATCCGCCGGGACTGAGCAGTACTTC. It encodes CASSPRQSAGTEQYF.

In its sample, this clonotype was seen many times. The chain joins TRBV4-2 to TRBJ2-1, with D maybe TRBD2 (5 bases). V was clipped by 2 bases and J by 5 bases, with 10 bases between them. Germline CDR1 LGHNA, CDR2 YNFKEQ. The CDR3 has 14 residues. The DNA of the CDR3 is TGTGCCAGCAGCCAATACGGGGTAAACAATGAGCAGTTCTTC. Encoded protein: CASSQYGVNNEQFF.

This clonotype was seen a few times. V usage is TRBV6-1 and J usage is TRBJ1-6, with unresolved D. CDR1 MNHNS and CDR2 SASEGT come from the germline V gene. The CDR3 totals 15 residues. The V and J ends lost 6 bases and 10 bases respectively, with 19 bases between them. As DNA, the CDR3 is TGTGCCAGCAGCGAAAGACAAACCTCCTCCTCACCCCTCCACTTT. Its protein product is CASSERQTSSSPLHF.

V usage is TRBV10-2 and J usage is TRBJ1-2; D unclear. The CDR3 runs to 12 residues. V was cut by 2 bases and J by 2 bases, with 3 bases left in between. The germline gives CDR1 WSHSY, CDR2 SAAADI. CDR3 amino acids: CASSEGNYGYTF. DNA of the CDR3: TGCGCCAGCAGTGAGGGAAACTATGGCTACACCTTC.

In its sample, this clonotype was seen many times. The gene calls are TRBV7-6 and TRBJ2-7; 10 bases are shared with TRBD1. CDR1 and CDR2 (germline): SGHVS, FNYEAQ. The V and J ends lost 1 base and 5 bases, in that order; junction bases with no gene match: 5. CDR3 size: 15 residues. In DNA, the CDR3 is TGTGCCAGCAGCTTAGAATGGGGGACAGGGGACGAGCAGTACTTC. Its translation: CASSLEWGTGDEQYF.

This clonotype was seen more than once but under ten times. The rearrangement joins TRBV10-1 to TRBJ2-3, with D tentatively TRBD2 (7 bases). Germline assignment: CDR1 WNHNN and CDR2 SYGVQD (reference sequence). The CDR3 loop spans 15 amino acids. V was clipped by 5 bases and J by 4 bases, with 16 bases between them. This chain's CDR3 is CASSPGLGGPDTQYF. CDR3 DNA: TGCGCCAGCAGTCCCGGTTTGGGGGGGCCAGATACGCAGTATTTT.

This clonotype was counted a few times. The chain links TRBV19 to TRBJ2-7; 9 positions agree with TRBD1. The ends lost 10 bases at V and 4 bases at J; junction bases unmatched: 8. From germline, CDR1 is LNHDA and CDR2 SQIVND (reference sequence). The CDR3 runs 13 residues. The CDR3 protein is CATQSGTGYEQYF. The DNA of the CDR3 is TGTGCCACCCAGAGCGGGACAGGGTACGAGCAGTACTTC.

This clonotype turned up a few times. The gene calls are TRBV25-1 and TRBJ1-2, with TRBD1 identical over 7 bases. The CDR3 is made up of 14 amino acids. The V and J ends lost 3 bases and 8 bases, in that order; junction bases with no gene match: 9. Germline V gene data show CDR1 as MGHDK and CDR2 as SYGVNS. CDR3 region: CASSDPHRGGGYTF. CDR3 in DNA: TGTGCCAGCAGTGACCCCCACAGGGGTGGAGGCTACACCTTC.

This chain links TRBV29-1 with TRBJ2-7; D is unclear. Germline V gene sequence: CDR1 SQVTM, CDR2 ANQGSEA. CDR3 length: 15 amino acids. The V gene lost 0 bases and the J gene lost 4 bases, with 16 bases spanning the gap. The DNA of the CDR3 is TGCAGCGTTGAAGAGAAGGGTTCCCGAAGATACGAGCAGTACTTC. Amino acid sequence: CSVEEKGSRRYEQYF.

This clonotype has a handful of counts. At one of its ends the junction is not consistent with the germline gene, which may arise from a read error. The chain uses TRBV10-3 and TRBJ1-3; D is ambiguous. The V gene's germline CDR1 is ENHRY and CDR2 SYGVKD. This CDR3 spans 12 amino acids. DNA for the CDR3: TGTGCCATCGGTGAACCAAAAAACACCATATATTTT. It translates to CAIGEPKNTIYF.

DNA of the CDR3: TGTGCCAGCAGCTTAGCCTCTTCAGCGGGAGGGGGAAAGTACAATGAGCAGTTCTTC. It specifies CASSLASSAGGGKYNEQFF. The chain employs TRBV7-6 and TRBJ2-1; 10 nucleotides line up with TRBD2. Per germline, CDR1 SGHVS and CDR2 FNYEAQ. The CDR3 is 19 amino acids. J gave up 4 bases and V 0 bases, and 12 bases lay outside the gene matches.

The rearrangement joins TRBV10-3 to TRBJ2-5; D is perhaps TRBD1 (5 bases). The V end lost 4 bases, the J end lost 5 bases, and 14 bases lay between the germline ends. There are 14 residues in the CDR3. The V gene's germline CDR1 is ENHRY and CDR2 SYGVKD. The CDR3, as DNA: TGTGCCATCAGTGGGGGTCAGGGCCCGGAGACCCAGTACTTC. This gives the protein CAISGGQGPETQYF.

The V call is TRBV7-3, the J call TRBJ2-1; no clear D. CDR1 is SGHTA and CDR2 is FQGTGA in the germline V gene. Trimming took off 0 bases at V and 5 bases at J, with 11 bases between the two ends. The CDR3 runs 15 residues. Here the CDR3 reads CASSLTVDLNNEQFF. CDR3 DNA: TGTGCCAGCAGCTTAACGGTAGACCTAAACAATGAGCAGTTCTTC. Filled out from reference TRBV7-3 and TRBJ2-1, the complete variable domain reads GAGVSQTPSNKVTEKGKYVELRCDPISGHTALYWYRQSLGQGPEFLIYFQGTGAADDSGLPNDRFFAVRPEGSVSTLKIQRTERGDSAVYLCASSLTVDLNNEQFFGPGTRLTVL.

V gene TRBV7-2 combines with J gene TRBJ2-5, with TRBD2 identical over 7 bases. The CDR3 runs 14 residues. Germline V gene data show CDR1 as SGHTA and CDR2 as FQGNSA. The V gene end was trimmed by 2 bases and the J gene end by 4 bases; junction bases not matched to a gene: 4. The CDR3 DNA sequence: TGTGCCAGCAGCTTAATGGGGGGGGGAGAGACCCAGTACTTC. Protein product: CASSLMGGGETQYF.

The chain combines TRBV7-8 with TRBJ2-3; 8 bases match TRBD1. V lost 2 bases and J lost 5; bases outside the gene matches: 21. The CDR3 extends over 20 amino acids. Germline CDR1 reads SGHVS; CDR2 reads FQNEAQ. DNA for the CDR3: TGTGCCAGCAGCTTACTAAACATCGGCCGAAGACAGGGGCGCCGAGATACGCAGTATTTT. Its translation: CASSLLNIGRRQGRRDTQYF.

Only a few counts were recorded for this clonotype. The rearrangement uses TRBV28 and TRBJ2-3; possible D gene TRBD2, 6 bases. Trimming cost V 2 bases and J 3 bases, with 9 bases left between them. The CDR3 covers 14 residues. From germline, CDR1 is MDHEN and CDR2 SYDVKM. The CDR3, as DNA: TGTGCCAGCAGTTTAGGGGGGAAGACAGATACGCAGTATTTT. Translating gives CASSLGGKTDTQYF.

This clonotype turned up a few times. V gene TRBV5-1 combines with J gene TRBJ2-5; no clear D gene. Germline CDR1 SGHRS, CDR2 YFSETQ. This CDR3 region has 16 residues. V shed 1 base and J shed 2 bases, with 15 bases lying between them. The CDR3 DNA is TGCGCCAGCAGCTTGTCTCCCTCCATGGGGCAAGAGACCCAGTACTTC. This translates into CASSLSPSMGQETQYF.

There are many counts of this clonotype. J is TRBJ1-5 and V is TRBV20-1; D is possibly TRBD1 (5 bases). V shed 5 bases and J shed 1 base, with 9 bases lying between them. Per germline, CDR1 DFQATT and CDR2 SNEGSKA (reference sequence). The CDR3 extends over 13 amino acids. CDR3 DNA sequence: TGCAGTGCTGTGGGACCGAGCAATCAGCCCCAGCATTTT. Amino acids: CSAVGPSNQPQHF.

The chain recombines TRBV5-1 with TRBJ2-7, with TRBD1 matching 7 bases. From germline, CDR1 is SGHRS and CDR2 YFSETQ. The CDR3 loop spans 14 amino acids. J lost 6 bases, V lost 2 bases, and 8 bases had no gene match. CDR3 sequence (DNA): TGCGCCAGCAGCTTTACTACAGGGGCTCGCGAGCAGTACTTC. Protein: CASSFTTGAREQYF.

This clonotype was seen a few times. J is TRBJ2-1 and V is TRBV11-2, with 8 bases identical to TRBD1. The CDR3 is 16 amino acids. Trimming took 1 base from V and 8 from J; bases not matched to a gene: 10. Germline values: CDR1 SGHAT, CDR2 FQNNGV. Here the CDR3 DNA reads TGTGCCAGCAGCTTAGTCCCTCAGGGGGCTTATGATGAGCAGTTCTTC. The encoded protein is CASSLVPQGAYDEQFF.

This chain uses TRBV5-1 with TRBJ2-7; TRBD1 matches at 7 bases. The CDR3 consists of 15 residues. Germline V CDR1 and CDR2: SGHRS, YFSETQ. Trimming cost V 5 bases and J 2 bases; bases outside gene matches: 10. CDR3 residues: CASSPTGSVTYEQYF. The CDR3 nucleotides read TGCGCCAGCAGTCCGACAGGGAGTGTCACCTACGAGCAGTACTTC. The variable domain in full, completed from reference TRBV5-1 and TRBJ2-7, reads KAGVTQTPRYLIKTRGQQVTLSCSPISGHRSVSWYQQTPGQGLQFLFEYFSETQRNKGNFPGRFSGRQFSNSRSEMNVSTLELGDSALYLCASSPTGSVTYEQYFGPGTRLTVT.

This clonotype was detected a few times. The CDR3 bases are TGTGCCAGCAGCTTGGACAGGCGGTCGCAGTATTTT. Protein product: CASSLDRRSQYF. The chain has TRBV11-2 and TRBJ2-3; 7 nucleotides align to TRBD1. This CDR3 is built from 12 residues. The germline gives CDR1 SGHAT, CDR2 FQNNGV. With 3 bases clipped from V and 10 bases from J, the junction kept 4 bases outside the gene matches. The full variable domain, with the rest looked up from reference TRBV11-2 and TRBJ2-3, is EAGVAQSPRYKIIEKRQSVAFWCNPISGHATLYWYQQILGQGPKLLIQFQNNGVVDDSQLPKDRFSAERLKGVDSTLKIQPAKLEDSAVYLCASSLDRRSQYFGPGTRLTVL.

This chain joins TRBV6-4 and TRBJ2-1, with 7 bases lining up with TRBD2. V shed 4 bases and J 13 bases; nucleotides not matched to a gene: 10. This CDR3 region has 13 residues. The germline CDR1 and CDR2 sequences are MRHNA and SNTAGT. The CDR3 DNA follows: TGTGCCAGCAGTGCCCTTGGGGGGGACCGCCAGTTCTTC. It translates to CASSALGGDRQFF.

V is TRBV9 and J is TRBJ2-3, with a tentative D call TRBD2 (6 bases). V lost 0 bases and J 4 bases, leaving 18 bases between the germline ends. Germline CDR1 SGDLS, CDR2 YYNGEE. The length of the CDR3 is 17 residues. Written as DNA, the CDR3 is TGTGCCAGCAGCGTAGGCCTCATGGCGGGAAGGTCAGATACGCAGTATTTT. This sequence encodes CASSVGLMAGRSDTQYF.